This T cell receptor (beta chain) comes out of a study of human T cells and chemical hapten exposure. Time point in this sample: pre-sensitization, week 0. Sample treatment: therapeutic diphenylcyclopropenone sensitization with weekly scalp DPC. This clonotype was counted ten times or more. Its target is not known. Study-level results: Expanded TCRs clustered into significantly more large CDR3 similarity groups than controls, the analysis revealed. DPC sensitization left the count of TCRs above 1 in 1000 unchanged.

The CDR3 contains 15 residues. The trim removed 5 bases at V and 2 bases at J, leaving 5 bases unmatched. CDR1 is SGHTA and CDR2 is FQGNSA in the germline V gene. MiXCR was run by TCRdb on the RACE reads, yielding one entry per CDR3 protein. The repertoire holds approximately 52,000 distinct CDR3 sequences, with 9.4% as singletons. The chain joins TRBV7-2 to TRBJ1-5; 8 bases match TRBD1. The sample in question was whole blood, obtained in connection with sensitization to the hapten diphenylcyclopropenone (DPC). The origin of this receptor is a woman aged 40 to 50 with alopecia areata. Some clones in this sample may be carry-over from other donors' samples. The CDR3 sequence: CASSLPGQGNQPQHF. The CDR3 DNA sequence: TGTGCCAGCAGCCTGCCGGGACAGGGCAATCAGCCCCAGCATTTT.